This T cell receptor (beta chain) was sequenced during a study of tumor-infiltrating lymphocytes in primary liver carcinoma. Across the whole study: Productive TCRbeta reads per sample were roughly 3.5 to 7.13 million, not differing by tissue.

From about 20-30 mg of unsorted bulk tissue, DNA and RNA were co-extracted together. Five separate regions were sampled from each tumor. Study-level points and caveats: Lesser overlap characterized tumor-adjacent and tumor-blood pairs relative to tumor region pairs.

Turning to this clonotype: Its antigen is as yet unknown. A junction boundary mismatches the germline segment, possibly from a read error.

Total RNA amounting to roughly 450 ng was the source from which TCR beta cDNA was made with a constant-region primer. For TCR beta, libraries were produced by three nested multiplex PCR rounds using slightly modified ARM-PCR. One entry per CDR3 protein results from TCRdb running MiXCR on the multiplex PCR reads. The sample lists about 100,000 distinct CDR3 sequences; roughly 69% were seen once. Sequencing was done on a sample of liver tumor tissue from sampling region 5. Subset reported: tumor region T5, tumor centre. The TCR originated in a woman aged 55-75 years with primary liver carcinoma and hepatitis B virus infection.

In nucleotides, the CDR3 is TGTGCCGGCAGCTCCCCTCAACTTTCCGCCGAGCAGTACTTC. It yields the protein CAGSSPQLSAEQYF. This chain joins TRBV11-2 and TRBJ2-7, with D uncertain. Germline V gene lookup returns CDR1 SGHAT and CDR2 FQNNGV. The CDR3 length is 14 residues.